The 10 T cell receptor beta chains below were found in one sample sequenced in a study of Ad26.COV2.S vaccination and SARS-CoV-2 variants. Only in-frame clones appear in the TCRdb table, and some are missing; sequencing was by immunoSEQ multiplex PCR. The data hold 350,000 to 500,000 clones, with roughly 87% observed a single time. Treatment of the sample: roughly 18 received Ad26.COV2.S at low or high dose, single or two shots; 5 received placebo; per-sample allocation not given. Sample collection was performed on day 63 after the first vaccine or placebo injection. This specimen was peripheral blood, taken in a trial of Ad26.COV2.S vaccine versus placebo. The receptors shown here come from a person between 18 and 65 years old who received the Ad26.COV2.S COVID-19 vaccine or a placebo.

This chain connects TRBV7-9 to TRBJ2-5, with D perhaps being TRBD1 or TRBD2 (7 bases each). Germline V gives CDR1 SEHNR, CDR2 FQNEAQ (reference sequence). The length of the CDR3 is 15 residues. The germline V and J ends were trimmed by 5 bases and 3 bases, with 16 bases remaining between them. CDR3 DNA: TGTGCCAGCAGCCCCAGGGGGGGCAGGAAAGAGACCCAGTACTTC. Translated, it gives CASSPRGGRKETQYF.

The chain recombines TRBV19 with TRBJ2-7; weak D call: TRBD2 (5 bases). CDR1 and CDR2 from the germline V gene are LNHDA and SQIVND (reference sequence). This CDR3 comprises 12 residues. V was clipped by 10 bases and J by 2 bases, with 12 bases between them. The CDR3 loop reads CATASGAYEQYF. The DNA for the CDR3 is TGTGCCACCGCCTCCGGGGCCTACGAGCAGTACTTC.

V and J are TRBV29-1 and TRBJ2-2, with 8 bases matching TRBD1. CDR3 size: 15 residues. Germline values: CDR1 SQVTM, CDR2 ANQGSEA. V lost 4 bases to trimming and J lost 2 bases; unmatched junction nucleotides: 6. The CDR3 is CSVGSGGGNTGELFF. CDR3 nucleotide sequence: TGCAGCGTTGGATCAGGGGGCGGTAACACCGGGGAGCTGTTTTTT.

The chain uses TRBV15 and TRBJ2-3; 11 bases are a match to TRBD2. Per the germline V gene, CDR1 is LNHNV and CDR2 is YYDKDF (reference sequence). CDR3 size: 14 residues. The V gene end was trimmed by 2 bases and the J gene end by 5 bases; junction bases not matched to a gene: 0. This CDR3 is CATSRLAGGDTQYF. CDR3 bases: TGTGCCACCAGCAGACTAGCGGGAGGAGATACGCAGTATTTT.

This clone was detected once. The chain uses TRBV6-4 and TRBJ2-1; the D is unclear. Germline V CDR1 and CDR2: MRHNA, SNTAGT. This CDR3 spans 16 amino acids. The germline V and J ends were trimmed by 0 bases and 0 bases, with 9 bases remaining between them. CDR3 protein: CASSDSSVSSYNEQFF. As DNA, the CDR3 is TGTGCCAGCAGTGACTCGTCGGTAAGCTCCTACAATGAGCAGTTCTTC.

The genes are TRBV27 and TRBJ1-2, with 9 bases that match TRBD1. The CDR3 consists of 14 residues. Germline V CDR1 and CDR2: MNHEY, SMNVEV (reference sequence). V lost 3 bases and J lost 6; bases outside the gene matches: 5. The CDR3 coding sequence is TGTGCCAGCAGTTTTGGGACAGGGAAAGATGGCTACACCTTC. Translation gives CASSFGTGKDGYTF.

CDR3 DNA sequence: TGTGCCAGCAGTTCCCCCCCCCAGGGGACCTCTCGCTCTGGGGCCAACGTCCTGACTTTC. Its translation: CASSSPPQGTSRSGANVLTF. The V gene is TRBV13, the J gene TRBJ2-6, with a tentative D call TRBD1 (6 bases). CDR1 and CDR2 (germline): PRHDT, FYEKMQ (reference sequence). The CDR3 is 20 amino acids. Trimming left V 6 bases short and J 0 bases short, with 24 bases between.

In its sample, this clone was seen once. The rearrangement joins TRBV25-1 to TRBJ2-7; TRBD2 matches 15 bases. Trimming removed 4 bases from V and 6 bases from J; junction bases left unmatched: 10. The CDR3 runs to 17 residues. Germline V gene data show CDR1 as MGHDK and CDR2 as SYGVNS. The CDR3 bases are TGTGCCAGCAGTGGGACTAGCGGGAGGGAAATATCCCCCGAGCAGTACTTC. This codes for CASSGTSGREISPEQYF.

This rearrangement joins TRBV7-8 to TRBJ2-3; tentative D call: TRBD1 (5 bases). Germline V gene sequence: CDR1 SGHVS, CDR2 FQNEAQ. The CDR3 is 15 amino acids. V lost 1 base, J lost 4 bases, and 12 bases lay in between. CDR3 sequence reads: CASSLESGFADTQYF. The CDR3 coding sequence is TGTGCCAGCAGCTTAGAATCAGGGTTCGCAGATACGCAGTATTTT.

This sequence joins TRBV7-9 and TRBJ2-5, with D perhaps assigned TRBD1 or TRBD2 (5 bases each). V was trimmed by 2 bases and J by 0 bases, leaving 13 bases between them. This CDR3 has 16 residues. Germline assignment: CDR1 SEHNR and CDR2 FQNEAQ (reference sequence). The CDR3 DNA is TGTGCCAGCAGCTTAATTAGTGGGGGATACCAAGAGACCCAGTACTTC. It is translated as CASSLISGGYQETQYF.